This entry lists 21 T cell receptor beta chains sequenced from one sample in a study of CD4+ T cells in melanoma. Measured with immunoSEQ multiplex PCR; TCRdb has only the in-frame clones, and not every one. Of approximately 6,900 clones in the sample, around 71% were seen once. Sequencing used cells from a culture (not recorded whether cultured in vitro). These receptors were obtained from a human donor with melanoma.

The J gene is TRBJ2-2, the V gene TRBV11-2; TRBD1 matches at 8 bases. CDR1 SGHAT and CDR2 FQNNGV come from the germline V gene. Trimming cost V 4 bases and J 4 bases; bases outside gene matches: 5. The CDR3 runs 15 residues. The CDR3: CASSWDRRATGELFF. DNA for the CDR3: TGTGCCAGCAGCTGGGACAGGCGGGCCACCGGGGAGCTGTTTTTT.

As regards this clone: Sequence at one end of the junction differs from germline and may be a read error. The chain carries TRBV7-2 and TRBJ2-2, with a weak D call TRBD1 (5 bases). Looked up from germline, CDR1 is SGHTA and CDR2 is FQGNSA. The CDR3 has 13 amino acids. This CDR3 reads CASLQGSTEELFF. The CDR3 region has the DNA TGTGCCAGCCTCCAGGGATCCACCGAGGAGCTGTTTTTT. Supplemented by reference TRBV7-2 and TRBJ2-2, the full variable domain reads GAGVSQSPSNKVTEKGKDVELRCDPISGHTALYWYRQSLGQGLEFLIYFQGNSAPDKSGLPSDRFSAERTGGSVSTLTIQRTQQEDSAVYLCASLQGSTEELFFGEGSRLTVL.

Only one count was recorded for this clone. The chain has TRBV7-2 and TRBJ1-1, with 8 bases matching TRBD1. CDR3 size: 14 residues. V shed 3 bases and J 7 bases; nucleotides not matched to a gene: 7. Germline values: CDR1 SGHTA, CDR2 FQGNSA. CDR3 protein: CASSFTGGTVEAFF. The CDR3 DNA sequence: TGTGCCAGCAGCTTTACAGGGGGTACCGTTGAAGCTTTCTTT.

The DNA of the CDR3 is TGTGCCAGCAGCTTAACCACAAATCAGCCCCAGCATTTT. It is translated as CASSLTTNQPQHF. The chain carries TRBV7-2 and TRBJ1-5, with unresolved D. V lost 2 bases and J lost 4, with 6 bases in between. Looked up from germline, CDR1 is SGHTA and CDR2 is FQGNSA. The CDR3 is made up of 13 amino acids.

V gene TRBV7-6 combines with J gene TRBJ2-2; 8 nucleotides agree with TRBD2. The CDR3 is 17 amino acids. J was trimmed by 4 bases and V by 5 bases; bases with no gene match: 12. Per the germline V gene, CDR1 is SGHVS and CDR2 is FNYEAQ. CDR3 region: CASSLEVGGAGTGELFF. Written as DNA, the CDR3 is TGTGCCAGCAGCCTCGAGGTCGGGGGGGCGGGCACCGGGGAGCTGTTTTTT.

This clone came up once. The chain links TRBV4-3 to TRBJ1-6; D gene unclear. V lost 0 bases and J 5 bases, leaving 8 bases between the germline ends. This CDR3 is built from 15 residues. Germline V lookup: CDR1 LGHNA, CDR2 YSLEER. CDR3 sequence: CASSQDYGNNSPLHF. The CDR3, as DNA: TGCGCCAGCAGCCAAGACTACGGGAATAATTCACCCCTCCACTTT.

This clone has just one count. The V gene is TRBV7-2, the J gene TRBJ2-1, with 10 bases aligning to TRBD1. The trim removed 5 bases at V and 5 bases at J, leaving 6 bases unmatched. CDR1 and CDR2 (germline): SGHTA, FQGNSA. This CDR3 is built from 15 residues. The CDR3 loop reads CASSVWDRGNNEQFF. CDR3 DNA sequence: TGTGCCAGCAGCGTATGGGACAGGGGAAACAATGAGCAGTTCTTC.

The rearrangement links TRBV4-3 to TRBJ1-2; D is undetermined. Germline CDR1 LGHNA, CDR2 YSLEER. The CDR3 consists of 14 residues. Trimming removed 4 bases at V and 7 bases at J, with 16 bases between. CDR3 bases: TGCGCCAGCAGCCCCCTGGTCGGGGAGGGTGGCTACACCTTC. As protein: CASSPLVGEGGYTF.

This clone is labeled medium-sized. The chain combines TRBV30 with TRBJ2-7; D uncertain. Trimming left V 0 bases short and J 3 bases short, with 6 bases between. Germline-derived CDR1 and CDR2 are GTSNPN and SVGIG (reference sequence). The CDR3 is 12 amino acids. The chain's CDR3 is CAWSVQGYEQYF. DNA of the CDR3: TGTGCCTGGAGTGTACAAGGCTACGAGCAGTACTTC.

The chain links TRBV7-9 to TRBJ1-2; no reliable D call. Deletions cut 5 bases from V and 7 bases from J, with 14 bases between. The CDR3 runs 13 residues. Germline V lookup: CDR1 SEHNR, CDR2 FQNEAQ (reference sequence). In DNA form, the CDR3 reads TGTGCCAGCAGCCCTCCGGGCAGCGCTGGCTACACCTTC. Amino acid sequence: CASSPPGSAGYTF.

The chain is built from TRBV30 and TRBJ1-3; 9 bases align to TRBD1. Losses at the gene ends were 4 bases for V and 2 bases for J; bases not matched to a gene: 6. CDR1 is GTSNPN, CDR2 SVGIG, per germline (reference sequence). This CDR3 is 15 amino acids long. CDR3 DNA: TGTGCCTGGACCCGCGGGACAGGGCCTGGAAACACCATATATTTT. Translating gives CAWTRGTGPGNTIYF.

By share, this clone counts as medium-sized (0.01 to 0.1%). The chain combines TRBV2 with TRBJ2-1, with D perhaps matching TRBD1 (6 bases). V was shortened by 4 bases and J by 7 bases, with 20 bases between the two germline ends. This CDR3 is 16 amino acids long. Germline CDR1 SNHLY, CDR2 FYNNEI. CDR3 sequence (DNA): TGTGCCAGCAGTGCATTCCACTCACAGGGATCAAATGAGCAGTTCTTC. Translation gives CASSAFHSQGSNEQFF.

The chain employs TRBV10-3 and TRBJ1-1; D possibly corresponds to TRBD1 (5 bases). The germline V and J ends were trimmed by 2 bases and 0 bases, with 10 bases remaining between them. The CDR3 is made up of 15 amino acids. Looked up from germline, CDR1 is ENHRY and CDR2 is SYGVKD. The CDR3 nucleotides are TGTGCCATCAGTGAGACGCCGACAGTGAACACTGAAGCTTTCTTT. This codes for CAISETPTVNTEAFF.

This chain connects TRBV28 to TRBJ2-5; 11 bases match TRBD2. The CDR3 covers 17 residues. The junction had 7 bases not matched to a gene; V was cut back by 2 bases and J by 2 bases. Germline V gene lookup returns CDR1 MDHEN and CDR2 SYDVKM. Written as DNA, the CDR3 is TGTGCCAGCAGTTTAATGCCTAGCGGGGGGTTACAAGAGACCCAGTACTTC. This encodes CASSLMPSGGLQETQYF.

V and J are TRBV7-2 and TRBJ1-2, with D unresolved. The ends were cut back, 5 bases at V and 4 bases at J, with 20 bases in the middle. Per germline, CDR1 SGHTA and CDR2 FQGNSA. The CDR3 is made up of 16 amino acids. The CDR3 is CASSPEITVGFYGYTF. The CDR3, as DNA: TGTGCCAGCAGCCCAGAGATAACAGTTGGGTTCTATGGCTACACCTTC.

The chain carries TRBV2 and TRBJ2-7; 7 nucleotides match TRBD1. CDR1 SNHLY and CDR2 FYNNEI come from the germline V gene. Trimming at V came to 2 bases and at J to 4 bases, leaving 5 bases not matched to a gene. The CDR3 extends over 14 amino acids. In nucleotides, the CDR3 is TGTGCCAGCAGTGAATGGGCAGGGGGATACGAGCAGTACTTC. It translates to CASSEWAGGYEQYF.

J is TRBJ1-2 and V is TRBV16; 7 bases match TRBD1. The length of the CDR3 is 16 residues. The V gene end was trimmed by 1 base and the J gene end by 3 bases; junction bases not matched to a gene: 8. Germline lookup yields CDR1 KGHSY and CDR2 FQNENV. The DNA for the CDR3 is TGTGCCAGCAGCCAATGGACCGGGACAGAAGACTATGGCTACACCTTC. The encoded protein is CASSQWTGTEDYGYTF.

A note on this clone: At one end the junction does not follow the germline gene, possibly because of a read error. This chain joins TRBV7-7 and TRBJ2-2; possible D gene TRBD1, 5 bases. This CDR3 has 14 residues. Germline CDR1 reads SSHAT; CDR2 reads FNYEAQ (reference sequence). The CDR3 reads CASSLVDSPGELFF. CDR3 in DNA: TGTGCTAGCAGCTTAGTCGACAGCCCCGGGGAGCTGTTTTTT.

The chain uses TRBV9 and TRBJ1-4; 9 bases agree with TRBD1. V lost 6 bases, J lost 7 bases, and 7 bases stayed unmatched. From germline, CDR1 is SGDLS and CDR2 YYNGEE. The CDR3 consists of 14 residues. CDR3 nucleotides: TGTGCCAGCACAAAGGGACAGGGTCTTGAAAAACTGTTTTTT. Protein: CASTKGQGLEKLFF.

The CDR3 DNA sequence: TGCGCCAGCAGCCAAGATGGGGGTTTTGGCAATCAGCCCCAGCATTTT. Translating gives CASSQDGGFGNQPQHF. This chain joins TRBV4-1 and TRBJ1-5, with D possibly TRBD1 on 5 matching bases. Trimming took off 0 bases at V and 2 bases at J, with 11 bases between the two ends. Germline assignment: CDR1 MGHRA and CDR2 YSYEKL. The length of the CDR3 is 16 residues.

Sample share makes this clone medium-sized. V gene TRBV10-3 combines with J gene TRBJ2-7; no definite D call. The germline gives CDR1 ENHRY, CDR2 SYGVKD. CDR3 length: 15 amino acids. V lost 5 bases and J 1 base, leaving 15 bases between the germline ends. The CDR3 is CAISLEPDKSYEQYF. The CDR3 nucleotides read TGTGCCATCAGTTTGGAGCCAGATAAGTCCTACGAGCAGTACTTC.